This T cell receptor beta chain was sequenced in a study of T-cell memory formation after mild COVID-19. As for the study in general: Among the donors, TCR clusters were largely specific to each donor.

TCR alpha and TCR beta cDNA libraries carrying sample barcodes and UMIs were produced by 5'RACE using constant-segment primers. Via MiXCR, TCRdb re-called the 5' RACE reads, giving one row per CDR3 protein. Among about 430,000 distinct CDR3 sequences listed, 20% to 25% were seen once. The V gene's germline CDR1 is SGHRS and CDR2 YFSETQ. Trimming pared 5 bases from V and 3 bases from J, leaving 5 bases between. This CDR3 region has 11 residues. The V call is TRBV5-1, the J call TRBJ1-1, with D unresolved. Sequenced: PBMCs or a T cell subset sorted from them (not recorded which). The receptor was derived from an adult woman who had mild COVID-19 (a few samples of this study predate the infection). Cell type and time point are not known. Here the CDR3 reads CASRYDTEAFF. The DNA of the CDR3 is TGCGCCAGCAGGTATGACACTGAAGCTTTCTTT. The whole variable domain, filled in from reference TRBV5-1 and TRBJ1-1, reads KAGVTQTPRYLIKTRGQQVTLSCSPISGHRSVSWYQQTPGQGLQFLFEYFSETQRNKGNFPGRFSGRQFSNSRSEMNVSTLELGDSALYLCASRYDTEAFFGQGTRLTVV.